The present TCR beta chain was sequenced within a study of blood T cell repertoires in COVID-19. The CDR3 runs to 15 residues. Germline CDR1 SGHRS, CDR2 YFSETQ. The junction had 6 bases not matched to a gene; V was cut back by 1 base and J by 3 bases. Assay: immunoSEQ multiplex PCR; the TCRdb copy retains only in-frame clones and omits some. The sample lists some 90,000 clones; approximately 80% were seen once. Sequenced sample: peripheral blood. The rearrangement uses TRBV5-1 and TRBJ2-5, with 7 bases lining up with TRBD2. The receptor's source is a man aged 65 to 79 with active or convalescent COVID-19. Written as DNA, the CDR3 is TGCGCCAGCAGCTTGTACGGGCTAGCGGAAGAGACCCAGTACTTC. This codes for CASSLYGLAEETQYF.